The 23 T cell receptor beta chains given below trace back to one sample, sequenced in a study of blood T cell repertoires in COVID-19. Clones were read by immunoSEQ multiplex PCR, and TCRdb kept only the in-frame ones, dropping some. The top ten hold more than 9% of the sample, which has roughly 230,000 clones, around 84% seen once. Sequenced material: peripheral blood. These receptors originate from an elderly woman with COVID-19, enrolled during active disease.

The chain links TRBV19 to TRBJ2-2; D gene unclear. The ends were cut back, 5 bases at V and 0 bases at J, with 7 bases in the middle. Germline CDR1 reads LNHDA; CDR2 reads SQIVND (reference sequence). There are 14 residues in the CDR3. CDR3 coding DNA: TGTGCCAGTAGTCCACTGGCGAACACCGGGGAGCTGTTTTTT. Translation gives CASSPLANTGELFF.

The chain joins TRBV5-1 to TRBJ2-3; 7 bases are shared with TRBD1. V lost 6 bases, J lost 0 bases, and 7 bases stayed unmatched. CDR1 and CDR2 (germline): SGHRS, YFSETQ. The CDR3 length is 15 residues. CDR3: CASTQTGLSTDTQYF. The CDR3 DNA sequence: TGCGCCAGCACCCAGACAGGGCTAAGCACAGATACGCAGTATTTT.

The chain has TRBV19 and TRBJ1-4, with no clear D. CDR1 is LNHDA, CDR2 SQIVND, per germline (reference sequence). The CDR3 totals 12 residues. Trimming cost V 3 bases and J 7 bases, with 6 bases left between them. As DNA, the CDR3 is TGTGCCAGTAGTATTCTGTCTGAAAAACTGTTTTTT. Protein: CASSILSEKLFF.

This chain links TRBV6-6 with TRBJ2-1, with TRBD1 as a possible D gene (5 bases). CDR1 MNHNY and CDR2 SVGAGI come from the germline V gene (reference sequence). Trimming shortened V by 2 bases and J by 4 bases, and 6 bases separated the two germline ends. The CDR3 is 13 amino acids. The chain's CDR3 is CASSYQGYNEQFF. The CDR3 coding sequence is TGTGCCAGCAGTTACCAGGGATACAATGAGCAGTTCTTC.

This clone was detected a few times. The CDR3 bases are TGCGCCAGCAGGGAGGGTAGGTCCGGAGACGAGCAGTACTTC. Protein product: CASREGRSGDEQYF. V usage is TRBV10-2 and J usage is TRBJ2-7, with D maybe TRBD2 (6 bases). The ends were cut back, 6 bases at V and 5 bases at J, with 17 bases in the middle. CDR3 length: 14 amino acids. CDR1 is WSHSY and CDR2 is SAAADI in the germline V gene.

V gene TRBV5-6 combines with J gene TRBJ2-7; D possibly corresponds to TRBD2 (5 bases). V shed 3 bases and J shed 7 bases, with 17 bases lying between them. Germline assignment: CDR1 SGHDT and CDR2 YYEEEE. The CDR3 sequence is 14 residues long. CDR3 DNA: TGTGCCAGCAGCTCCCGGACTGATGCGAGAGAGCAGTACTTC. Residues: CASSSRTDAREQYF. The whole variable domain, filled in from reference TRBV5-6 and TRBJ2-7, reads DAGVTQSPTHLIKTRGQQVTLRCSPKSGHDTVSWYQQALGQGPQFIFQYYEEEERQRGNFPDRFSGHQFPNYSSELNVNALLLGDSALYLCASSSRTDAREQYFGPGTRLTVT.

V usage is TRBV6-2 or TRBV6-3 and J usage is TRBJ2-1, with a tentative D call TRBD2 (6 bases). V gave up 3 bases and J gave up 2 bases, with 11 bases separating them. Germline V gene sequence: CDR1 MNHEY, CDR2 SVGEGT. CDR3 length: 15 residues. CDR3 in DNA: TGTGCCAGCAGTTATGGCGGGGTCCCCTACAATGAGCAGTTCTTC. Its translation: CASSYGGVPYNEQFF.

V usage is TRBV7-2 and J usage is TRBJ2-4; D is unresolved. The CDR3 runs 15 residues. V was clipped by 4 bases and J by 0 bases, with 10 bases between them. Germline V gene sequence: CDR1 SGHTA, CDR2 FQGNSA. The CDR3 DNA reads as TGTGCCAGCAGCTCGAGCATCCTAGCCAAAAACATTCAGTACTTC. It yields the protein CASSSSILAKNIQYF.

This chain uses TRBV5-4 with TRBJ1-2; D might be TRBD1 (5 bases). This CDR3 contains 14 residues. Trimming pared 3 bases from V and 4 bases from J, leaving 13 bases between. The germline V gene has CDR1 SGHNT and CDR2 YYREEE (reference sequence). CDR3 protein: CASSSQMGPYGYTF. Here the CDR3 DNA reads TGTGCCAGCAGCTCCCAAATGGGGCCCTATGGCTACACCTTC.

The V call is TRBV10-3, the J call TRBJ1-2; D gene uncertain. Germline values: CDR1 ENHRY, CDR2 SYGVKD. The CDR3 totals 13 residues. V gave up 2 bases and J gave up 1 base, with 5 bases separating them. The chain's CDR3 is CAISESDNYGYTF. CDR3 nucleotide sequence: TGTGCCATCAGTGAGAGCGATAACTATGGCTACACCTTC.

J is TRBJ2-5 and V is TRBV5-4; D unclear. Germline V gene lookup returns CDR1 SGHNT and CDR2 YYREEE (reference sequence). The V end was cut by 2 bases, the J end by 3 bases, with 11 bases between. There are 14 residues in the CDR3. The CDR3 DNA reads as TGTGCCAGCAGCTTAATGGTGGCGGAAGAGACCCAGTACTTC. Translation gives CASSLMVAEETQYF.

This clone was observed a handful of times. The chain carries TRBV28 and TRBJ1-5, with D hard to call. V shed 5 bases and J shed 9 bases, with 20 bases lying between them. The germline V gene encodes CDR1 MDHEN and CDR2 SYDVKM. The CDR3 runs to 15 residues. The CDR3 spells CASSPSGSGVGPQHF. The CDR3, as DNA: TGTGCCAGCAGTCCCTCCGGGAGCGGCGTTGGGCCCCAGCATTTT.

The chain combines TRBV10-3 with TRBJ1-1, with D tentatively TRBD1 (5 bases). This CDR3 has 15 amino acids. Germline assignment: CDR1 ENHRY and CDR2 SYGVKD. V was trimmed by 3 bases and J by 0 bases, leaving 11 bases between them. CDR3 in DNA: TGTGCCATCAGTGAAGGCACAGGAGTGAACACTGAAGCTTTCTTT. Its translation: CAISEGTGVNTEAFF.

The chain links TRBV4-1 to TRBJ1-1; D is perhaps TRBD1 (6 bases). This CDR3 is built from 14 residues. In germline, CDR1 is MGHRA, CDR2 YSYEKL. V lost 6 bases and J lost 0, with 11 bases in between. CDR3 DNA: TGCGCCAGCAGGTACAGGGAAATGAACACTGAAGCTTTCTTT. It specifies CASRYREMNTEAFF.

The rearrangement uses TRBV4-2 and TRBJ2-7, with 7 bases aligning to TRBD2. Trimming cost V 4 bases and J 2 bases; bases outside gene matches: 5. The CDR3 spans 14 residues. CDR1 LGHNA and CDR2 YNFKEQ come from the germline V gene. CDR3 coding DNA: TGTGCCAGCAGCCGCACTAGCGACACCTACGAGCAGTACTTC. Its translation is CASSRTSDTYEQYF.

The rearrangement joins TRBV2 to TRBJ1-6; TRBD1 matches at 7 bases. CDR3 size: 15 residues. The germline CDR1 and CDR2 sequences are SNHLY and FYNNEI. V trimming: 2 bases; J trimming: 7 bases; junction bases outside the gene matches: 5. CDR3 region: CASSETGVENSPLHF. The CDR3 DNA reads as TGTGCCAGCAGTGAAACAGGGGTAGAGAATTCACCCCTCCACTTT.

The genes are TRBV3-1 (or the pseudogene TRBV3-2) and TRBJ2-7; 10 bases agree with TRBD1. The germline CDR1 and CDR2 sequences are LGHDT and YNNKEL (reference sequence). The junction had 2 bases not matched to a gene; V was cut back by 10 bases and J by 2 bases. This CDR3 has 12 amino acids. CDR3 amino acids: CATGTGAYEQYF. The CDR3 nucleotides are TGTGCCACCGGGACAGGGGCCTACGAGCAGTACTTC.

The chain combines TRBV6-2 or TRBV6-3 with TRBJ2-1, with 14 nucleotides matching TRBD2. After removal of 3 bases from V and 7 bases from J, the junction contained 14 bases not matched to a gene. Germline CDR1 and CDR2: MNHEY and SVGEGT. CDR3 length equals 19 residues. CDR3 nucleotides: TGTGCCAGCAGTTATGGACTAGCGGGGGGCCCCCGTGGGAGGAATGAGCAGTTCTTC. Protein product: CASSYGLAGGPRGRNEQFF.

This clone has just a few counts. The V call is TRBV12-3 or TRBV12-4, the J call TRBJ1-2; TRBD1 aligns across 8 bases. Trimming cost V 5 bases and J 7 bases; bases outside gene matches: 6. This CDR3 has 13 residues. CDR3 residues: CASSPKQGGGYTF. The DNA for the CDR3 is TGTGCCAGCAGTCCAAAACAGGGGGGTGGCTACACCTTC.

About this clone: This same CDR3 is encoded by further DNA sequences in the sample. V is TRBV7-9 and J is TRBJ1-1; 9 bases match TRBD1. Trimming removed 6 bases from V and 1 base from J; junction bases left unmatched: 3. Germline loops: CDR1 SEHNR, CDR2 FQNEAQ (reference sequence). This CDR3 region has 14 residues. CDR3 amino acids: CASSRQGGNTEAFF. The CDR3 DNA follows: TGTGCCAGCAGTAGACAGGGGGGGAACACTGAAGCTTTCTTT.

V usage is TRBV7-3 and J usage is TRBJ2-2, with a tentative D call TRBD2 (6 bases). The CDR3 sequence is 15 residues long. Germline lookup yields CDR1 SGHTA and CDR2 FQGTGA. Trimming shortened V by 2 bases and J by 4 bases, and 11 bases separated the two germline ends. DNA for the CDR3: TGTGCCAGCAGCTTAGCTAGCGCGGTCACCGGGGAGCTGTTTTTT. Amino acids: CASSLASAVTGELFF.

The chain uses TRBV28 and TRBJ2-6; TRBD1 agrees at 9 bases. The trim removed 6 bases at V and 2 bases at J, leaving 11 bases unmatched. From germline, CDR1 is MDHEN and CDR2 SYDVKM. CDR3 size: 18 residues. The CDR3 here is CASSRPGQGSPGANVLTF. CDR3 bases: TGTGCCAGCAGCCGACCGGGACAGGGATCCCCTGGGGCCAACGTCCTGACTTTC.

The chain links TRBV12-5 to TRBJ2-3; 7 positions match TRBD2. This CDR3 region has 17 residues. CDR1 and CDR2 (germline): LGHNT, FRNRAP. The V segment lost 1 base and the J segment 1 base; nucleotides outside the gene matches: 8. The CDR3 nucleotides read TGTGCTAGTGGTTTGGGGGACTATCAAGCGGGCACAGATACGCAGTATTTT. Translation: CASGLGDYQAGTDTQYF.